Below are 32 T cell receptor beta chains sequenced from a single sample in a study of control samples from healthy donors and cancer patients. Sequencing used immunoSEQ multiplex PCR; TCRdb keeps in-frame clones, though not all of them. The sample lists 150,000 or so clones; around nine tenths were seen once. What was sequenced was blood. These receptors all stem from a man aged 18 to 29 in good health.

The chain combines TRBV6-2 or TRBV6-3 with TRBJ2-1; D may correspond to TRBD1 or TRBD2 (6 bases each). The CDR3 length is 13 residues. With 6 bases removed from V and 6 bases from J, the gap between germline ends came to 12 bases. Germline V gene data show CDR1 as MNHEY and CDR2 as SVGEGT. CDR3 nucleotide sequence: TGTGCCAGCAGCCCCTGGGGGGCCAATGAGCAGTTCTTC. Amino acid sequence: CASSPWGANEQFF.

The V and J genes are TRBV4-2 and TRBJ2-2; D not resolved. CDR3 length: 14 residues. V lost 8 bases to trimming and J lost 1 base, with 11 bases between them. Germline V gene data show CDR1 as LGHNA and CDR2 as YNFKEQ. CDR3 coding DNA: TGTGCCAGCGGTGGGCGCCTGAACACCGGGGAGCTGTTTTTT. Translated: CASGGRLNTGELFF.

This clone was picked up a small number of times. This CDR3 reads CASSHPGGLTDTQYF. In DNA form, the CDR3 reads TGTGCCAGCAGCCACCCGGGTGGCCTCACAGATACGCAGTATTTT. The chain combines TRBV9 with TRBJ2-3; D gene ambiguous. Germline CDR1 is SGDLS and CDR2 is YYNGEE. Trimming left V 4 bases short and J 2 bases short, with 14 bases between. The CDR3 spans 15 residues.

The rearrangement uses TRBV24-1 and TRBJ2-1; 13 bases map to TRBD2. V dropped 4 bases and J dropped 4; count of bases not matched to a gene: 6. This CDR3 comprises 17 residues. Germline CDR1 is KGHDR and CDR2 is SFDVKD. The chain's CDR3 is CATSEGRTSGGYNEQFF. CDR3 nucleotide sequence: TGTGCCACCAGTGAAGGAAGGACTAGCGGGGGATACAATGAGCAGTTCTTC.

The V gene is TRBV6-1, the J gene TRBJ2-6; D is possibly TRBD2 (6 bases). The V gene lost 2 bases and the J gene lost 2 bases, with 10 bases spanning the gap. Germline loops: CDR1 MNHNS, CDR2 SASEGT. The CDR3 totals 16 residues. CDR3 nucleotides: TGTGCCAGCAGTGAATGGCGGGGAGCTGGGGCCAACGTCCTGACTTTC. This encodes CASSEWRGAGANVLTF.

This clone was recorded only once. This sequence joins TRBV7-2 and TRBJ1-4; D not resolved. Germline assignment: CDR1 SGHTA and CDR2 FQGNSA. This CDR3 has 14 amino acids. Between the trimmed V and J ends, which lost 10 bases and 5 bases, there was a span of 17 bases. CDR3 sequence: CATSARGRNEKLFF. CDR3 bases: TGTGCCACCTCGGCTCGGGGTCGAAATGAAAAACTGTTTTTT.

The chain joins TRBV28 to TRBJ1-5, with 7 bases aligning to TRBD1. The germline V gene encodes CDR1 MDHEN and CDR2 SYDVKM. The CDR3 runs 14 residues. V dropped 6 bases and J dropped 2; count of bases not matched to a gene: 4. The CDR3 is CASSLGTGNQPQHF. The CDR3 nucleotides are TGTGCCAGCAGCCTAGGGACAGGCAATCAGCCCCAGCATTTT.

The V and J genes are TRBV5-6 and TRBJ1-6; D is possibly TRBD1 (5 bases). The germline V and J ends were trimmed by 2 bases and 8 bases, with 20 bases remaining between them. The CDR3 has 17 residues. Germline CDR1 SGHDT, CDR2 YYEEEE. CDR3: CASSLPQGVGSDSPLHF. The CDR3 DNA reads TGTGCCAGCAGCTTACCCCAGGGAGTGGGGTCGGATTCACCCCTCCACTTT.

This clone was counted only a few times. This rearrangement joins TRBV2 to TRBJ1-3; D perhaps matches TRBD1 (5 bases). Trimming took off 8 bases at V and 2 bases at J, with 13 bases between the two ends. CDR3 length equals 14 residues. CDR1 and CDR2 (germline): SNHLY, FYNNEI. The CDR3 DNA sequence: TGTGCCAGCGGGCAGGGAGGCACTGGAAACACCATATATTTT. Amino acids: CASGQGGTGNTIYF.

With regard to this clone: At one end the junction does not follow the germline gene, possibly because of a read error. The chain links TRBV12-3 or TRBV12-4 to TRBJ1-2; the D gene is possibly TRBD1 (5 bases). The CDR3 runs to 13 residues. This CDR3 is CASSKTEPSPLGF. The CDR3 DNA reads TGTGCCAGCAGTAAGACAGAGCCTAGTCCTCTAGGCTTC.

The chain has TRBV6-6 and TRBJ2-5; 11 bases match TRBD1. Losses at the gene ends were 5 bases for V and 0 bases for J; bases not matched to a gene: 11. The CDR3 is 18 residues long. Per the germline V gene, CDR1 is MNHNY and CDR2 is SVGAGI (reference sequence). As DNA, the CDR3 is TGTGCCAGCAGTCACCGGGACAGGGGGAGTTGGTACCAAGAGACCCAGTACTTC. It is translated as CASSHRDRGSWYQETQYF.

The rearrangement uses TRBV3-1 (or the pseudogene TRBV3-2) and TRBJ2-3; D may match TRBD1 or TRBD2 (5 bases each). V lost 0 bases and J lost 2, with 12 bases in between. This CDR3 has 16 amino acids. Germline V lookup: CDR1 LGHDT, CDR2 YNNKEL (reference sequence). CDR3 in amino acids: CASSQERGPFTDTQYF. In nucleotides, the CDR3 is TGTGCCAGCAGCCAAGAGAGGGGACCTTTCACAGATACGCAGTATTTT.

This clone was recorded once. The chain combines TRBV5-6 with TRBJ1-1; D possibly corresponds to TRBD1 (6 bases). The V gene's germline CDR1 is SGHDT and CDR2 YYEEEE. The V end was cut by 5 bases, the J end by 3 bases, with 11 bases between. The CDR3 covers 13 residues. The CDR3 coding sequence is TGTGCCAGCAGTCACAGGGATTACACTGAAGCTTTCTTT. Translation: CASSHRDYTEAFF.

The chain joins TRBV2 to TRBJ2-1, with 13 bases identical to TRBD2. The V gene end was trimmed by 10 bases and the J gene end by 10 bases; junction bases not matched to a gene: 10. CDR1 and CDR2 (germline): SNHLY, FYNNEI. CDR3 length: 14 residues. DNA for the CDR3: TGTGCCAAGACACTAGCGGGGGGGACTAAAGAGCAGTTCTTC. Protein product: CAKTLAGGTKEQFF.

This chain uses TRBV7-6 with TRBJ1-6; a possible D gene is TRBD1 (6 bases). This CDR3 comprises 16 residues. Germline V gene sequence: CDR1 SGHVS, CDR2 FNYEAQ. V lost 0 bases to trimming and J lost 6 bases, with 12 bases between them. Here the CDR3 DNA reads TGTGCCAGCAGCTTAGCCCCGGCCAGGGGTAATTCACCCCTCCACTTT. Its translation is CASSLAPARGNSPLHF.

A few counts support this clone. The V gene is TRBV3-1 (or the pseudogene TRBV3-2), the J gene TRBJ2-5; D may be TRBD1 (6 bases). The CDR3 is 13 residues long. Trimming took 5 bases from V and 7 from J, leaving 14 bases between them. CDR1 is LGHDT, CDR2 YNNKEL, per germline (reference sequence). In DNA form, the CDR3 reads TGTGCCAGCAGCAAGACTCCAGGGGTGACCCAGTACTTC. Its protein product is CASSKTPGVTQYF.

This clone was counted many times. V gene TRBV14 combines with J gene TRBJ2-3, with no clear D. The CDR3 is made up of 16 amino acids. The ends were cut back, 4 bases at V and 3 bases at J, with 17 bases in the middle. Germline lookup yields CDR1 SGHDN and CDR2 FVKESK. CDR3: CASSLRPRDTTDTQYF. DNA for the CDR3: TGTGCCAGCAGCCTCCGCCCGCGAGACACTACAGATACGCAGTATTTT.

This CDR3 is CASRRTGASYEQYF. CDR3 nucleotide sequence: TGTGCCAGCAGGCGGACAGGCGCTTCCTACGAGCAGTACTTC. The chain carries TRBV28 and TRBJ2-7; TRBD1 agrees at 7 bases. The germline V gene has CDR1 MDHEN and CDR2 SYDVKM. This CDR3 comprises 14 residues. The trim removed 6 bases at V and 1 base at J, leaving 6 bases unmatched. The whole variable domain, remainder taken from reference TRBV28 and TRBJ2-7, is DVKVTQSSRYLVKRTGEKVFLECVQDMDHENMFWYRQDPGLGLRLIYFSYDVKMKEKGDIPEGYSVSREKKERFSLILESASTNQTSMYLCASRRTGASYEQYFGPGTRLTVT.

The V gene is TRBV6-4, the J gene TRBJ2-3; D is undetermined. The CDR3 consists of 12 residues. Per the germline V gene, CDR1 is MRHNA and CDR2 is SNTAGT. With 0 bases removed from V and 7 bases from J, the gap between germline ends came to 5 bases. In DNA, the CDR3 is TGTGCCAGCAGTGACTCTGGTAATACGCAGTATTTT. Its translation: CASSDSGNTQYF.

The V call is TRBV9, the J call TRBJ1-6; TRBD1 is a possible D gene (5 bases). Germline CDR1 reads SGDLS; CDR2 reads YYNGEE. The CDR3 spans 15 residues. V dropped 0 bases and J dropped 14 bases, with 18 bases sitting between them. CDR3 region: CASSVVGDSLGALHF. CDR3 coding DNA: TGTGCCAGCAGCGTAGTGGGAGACAGCCTAGGAGCCCTCCACTTT.

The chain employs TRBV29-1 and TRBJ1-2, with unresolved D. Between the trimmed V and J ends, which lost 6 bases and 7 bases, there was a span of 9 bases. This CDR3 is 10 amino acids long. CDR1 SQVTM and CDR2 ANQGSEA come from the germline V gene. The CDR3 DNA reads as TGCAGCGTAGATTTAAGTGGCTACACCTTC. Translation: CSVDLSGYTF.

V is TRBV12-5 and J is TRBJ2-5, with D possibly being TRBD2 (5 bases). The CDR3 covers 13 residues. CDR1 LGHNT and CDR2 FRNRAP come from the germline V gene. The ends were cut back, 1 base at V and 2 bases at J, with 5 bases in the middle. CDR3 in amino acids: CASGLGGQETQYF. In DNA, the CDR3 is TGTGCTAGTGGTTTGGGCGGGCAAGAGACCCAGTACTTC.

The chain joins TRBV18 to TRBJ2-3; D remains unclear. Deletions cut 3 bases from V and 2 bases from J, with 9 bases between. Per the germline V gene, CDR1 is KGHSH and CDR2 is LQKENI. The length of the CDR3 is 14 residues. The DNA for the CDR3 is TGTGCCAGCTCACCGGACCGTCTCACAGATACGCAGTATTTT. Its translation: CASSPDRLTDTQYF.

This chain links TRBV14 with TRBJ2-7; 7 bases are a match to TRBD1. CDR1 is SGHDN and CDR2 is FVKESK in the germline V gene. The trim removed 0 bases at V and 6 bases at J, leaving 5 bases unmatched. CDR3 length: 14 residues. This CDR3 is CASSQELTGSEQYF. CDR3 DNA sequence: TGTGCCAGCAGCCAAGAATTGACAGGGTCCGAGCAGTACTTC.

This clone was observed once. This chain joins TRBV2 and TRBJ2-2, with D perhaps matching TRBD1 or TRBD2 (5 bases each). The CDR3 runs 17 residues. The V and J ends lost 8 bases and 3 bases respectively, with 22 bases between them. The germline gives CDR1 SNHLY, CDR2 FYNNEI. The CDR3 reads CASALAWDGADTGELFF. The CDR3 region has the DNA TGTGCCAGCGCCCTTGCATGGGACGGGGCGGACACCGGGGAGCTGTTTTTT.

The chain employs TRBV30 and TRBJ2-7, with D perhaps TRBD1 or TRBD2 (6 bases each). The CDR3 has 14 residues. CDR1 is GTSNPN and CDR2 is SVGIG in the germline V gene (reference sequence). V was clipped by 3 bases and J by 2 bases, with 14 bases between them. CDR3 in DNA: TGTGCCTGGAGGGCGTGGGGGGCCCCCTACGAGCAGTACTTC. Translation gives CAWRAWGAPYEQYF.

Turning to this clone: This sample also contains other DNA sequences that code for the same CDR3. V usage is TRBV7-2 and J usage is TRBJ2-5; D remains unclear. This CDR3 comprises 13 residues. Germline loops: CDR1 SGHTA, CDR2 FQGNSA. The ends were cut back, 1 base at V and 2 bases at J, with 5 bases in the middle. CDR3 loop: CASSLGGQETQYF. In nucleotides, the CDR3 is TGTGCCAGCAGCTTAGGCGGTCAAGAGACCCAGTACTTC.

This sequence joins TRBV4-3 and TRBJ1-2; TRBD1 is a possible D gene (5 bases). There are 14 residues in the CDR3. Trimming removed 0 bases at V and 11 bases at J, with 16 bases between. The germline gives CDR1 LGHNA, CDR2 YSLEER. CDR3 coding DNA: TGCGCCAGCAGCCAAGATTGGGGGAGGGTGGGATACACCTTC. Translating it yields CASSQDWGRVGYTF.

The CDR3 protein is CASSWGTGNTGELFF. The CDR3 nucleotides read TGTGCCAGCAGCTGGGGGACGGGGAACACCGGGGAGCTGTTTTTT. The chain recombines TRBV5-6 with TRBJ2-2; D tentatively fits TRBD1 or TRBD2 (5 bases each). CDR3 length equals 15 residues. Between the trimmed V and J ends, which lost 3 bases and 1 base, there was a span of 10 bases. Germline CDR1 is SGHDT and CDR2 is YYEEEE.

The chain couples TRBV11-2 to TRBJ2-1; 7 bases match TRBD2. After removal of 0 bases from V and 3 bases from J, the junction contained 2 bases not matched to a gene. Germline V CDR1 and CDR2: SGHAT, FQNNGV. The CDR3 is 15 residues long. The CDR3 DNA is TGTGCCAGCAGCTTAGAGCGGGGGAGCTACAATGAGCAGTTCTTC. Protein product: CASSLERGSYNEQFF.

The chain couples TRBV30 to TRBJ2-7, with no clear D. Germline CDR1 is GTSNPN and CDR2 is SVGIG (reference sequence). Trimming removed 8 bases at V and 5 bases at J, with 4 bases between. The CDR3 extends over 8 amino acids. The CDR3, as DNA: TGTGCCGTAGACGAGCAGTACTTC. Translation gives CAVDEQYF.

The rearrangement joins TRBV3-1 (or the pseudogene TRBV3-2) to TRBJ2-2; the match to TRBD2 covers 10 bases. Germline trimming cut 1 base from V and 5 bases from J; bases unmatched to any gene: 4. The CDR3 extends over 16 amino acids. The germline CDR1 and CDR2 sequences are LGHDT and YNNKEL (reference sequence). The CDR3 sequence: CASSQVIAGGTGELFF. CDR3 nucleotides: TGTGCCAGCAGCCAAGTAATAGCGGGGGGTACCGGGGAGCTGTTTTTT.